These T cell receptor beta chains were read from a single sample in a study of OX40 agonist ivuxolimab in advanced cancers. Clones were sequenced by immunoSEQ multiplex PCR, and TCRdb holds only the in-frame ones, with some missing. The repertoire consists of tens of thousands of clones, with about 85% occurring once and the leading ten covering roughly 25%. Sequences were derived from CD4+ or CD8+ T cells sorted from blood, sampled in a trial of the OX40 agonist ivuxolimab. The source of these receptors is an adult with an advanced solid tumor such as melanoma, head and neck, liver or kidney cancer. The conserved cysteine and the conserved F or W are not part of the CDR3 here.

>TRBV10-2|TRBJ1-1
ASITAYSNTEAF
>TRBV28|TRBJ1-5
ASSLGRESNQPQH
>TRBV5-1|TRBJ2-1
ASSYGLAGESDNEQF
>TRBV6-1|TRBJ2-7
ASSELYPRTSGRGSSYEQY
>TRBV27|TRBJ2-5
ASSLIAPGRVQETQY
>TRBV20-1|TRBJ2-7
SANEQY
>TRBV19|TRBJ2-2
ASSMWQGATGELF
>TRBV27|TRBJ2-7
ASSSGTGGSDEQY
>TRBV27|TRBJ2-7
ASSLRGGLADTYEQY
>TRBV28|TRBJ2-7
ASSDRGHEQY
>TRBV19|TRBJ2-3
ASSGLEGPDTQY
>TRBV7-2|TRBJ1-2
ASSLRSGTGVAST
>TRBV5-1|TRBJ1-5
ASSLGWGQELQPQH
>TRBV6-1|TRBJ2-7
ASSSQGEQY
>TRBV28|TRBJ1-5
ASSSWGGDYQPQH
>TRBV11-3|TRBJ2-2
ASSKTGGPGGAGELF
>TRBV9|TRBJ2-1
ASSVNRDRAFNEQF
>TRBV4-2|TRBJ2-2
ASSLQHRGAGELF
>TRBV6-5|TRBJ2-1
ASSYGNEQF
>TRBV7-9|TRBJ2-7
ASSSGTGIYEQY
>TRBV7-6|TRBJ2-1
ASSFGAPNEQF
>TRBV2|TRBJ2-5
ASRHQGEQETQY
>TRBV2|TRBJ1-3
ASSVKLSGNTIY
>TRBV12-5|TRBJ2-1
ASGLVLDGGANEQF
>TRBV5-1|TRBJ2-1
ASSLAGATYRYNEQF
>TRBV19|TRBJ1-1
ASRWSWSNKEAF
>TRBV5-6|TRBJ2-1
ASSTDRIGDGDNEQF
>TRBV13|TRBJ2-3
ASTGEETSTDTQY
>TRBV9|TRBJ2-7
ASSPAPYNYEQY
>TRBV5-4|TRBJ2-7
ASSLRGSVYEQY
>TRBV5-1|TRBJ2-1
ASRVWTSGNNEQF
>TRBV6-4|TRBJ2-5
ASSPRAEETQY
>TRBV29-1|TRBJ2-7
SVEGQIGYEQY
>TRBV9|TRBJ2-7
ASSAGTSFGYEQY
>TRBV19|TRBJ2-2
ANPRVTGELF
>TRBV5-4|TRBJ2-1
ASSNSGTQNEQF
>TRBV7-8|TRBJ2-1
ASSLYEGTYNEQF
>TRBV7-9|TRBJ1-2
ASSFVGDSYGYT
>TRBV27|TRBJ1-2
ASSFTGAAYGYT
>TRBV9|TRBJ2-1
ASSVGGRADEQF
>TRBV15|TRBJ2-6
ATSRGGLGANVLT
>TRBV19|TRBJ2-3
ASSMTLWRGSTDTQY
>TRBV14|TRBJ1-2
ASSHLATDYGYT
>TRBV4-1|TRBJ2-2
ASSHFQTSYGITGELF
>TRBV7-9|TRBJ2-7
ASSPLGSEQY
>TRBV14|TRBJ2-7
ASSQEGQGILSYEQY
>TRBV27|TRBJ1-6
ASSFGTFSFNSPLH
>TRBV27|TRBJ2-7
ASSLSGEISYEQY